This is a list of T cell receptor beta chains from one sample in a study of T cell responses to AZD1222 COVID-19 vaccine. Clones were sequenced by immunoSEQ multiplex PCR, and TCRdb holds only the in-frame ones, with some missing. The sample lists about 160,000 clones, approximately 90% seen once, with about 1% in the top ten. Sequences were derived from peripheral blood, sampled 28 days after the second AZD1222 dose. The receptors derive from an adult who received the AZD1222 COVID-19 vaccine. The CDR3 runs from the conserved cysteine through the conserved F or W. The order of the fields is V gene, D gene, clone size, J gene, CDR3 DNA, CDR3 protein. D genes are given only for firm matches. The size of a clone is reported for some rows only, either as once, few or many, or as a class for expanded clones.

v_gene: TRBV20-1; d_gene: -; abundance: -; j_gene: TRBJ2-7; CDR3nt: TGCAGTGCTAGTGGCCTCCCTCTCGAGCAGTACTTC; CDR3aa: CSASGLPLEQYF
v_gene: TRBV7-9; d_gene: -; abundance: -; j_gene: TRBJ1-6; CDR3nt: TGTGCCAGCAGCGAAAGTCCTGATTCACCCCTCCACTTT; CDR3aa: CASSESPDSPLHF
v_gene: TRBV7-9; d_gene: -; abundance: -; j_gene: TRBJ2-5; CDR3nt: TGTGCCAGCAGACGGACTTACCAAGAGACCCAGTACTTC; CDR3aa: CASRRTYQETQYF
v_gene: TRBV18; d_gene: -; abundance: -; j_gene: TRBJ2-1; CDR3nt: TGTGCCAGCTCACCGGGTGGGGGCGATGAGCAGTTCTTC; CDR3aa: CASSPGGGDEQFF
v_gene: TRBV12-3/TRBV12-4; d_gene: TRBD1; abundance: -; j_gene: TRBJ1-4; CDR3nt: TGTGCCAGCAGCCCAGGGGGCGGTGAAAAACTGTTTTTT; CDR3aa: CASSPGGGEKLFF
v_gene: TRBV6-1; d_gene: -; abundance: -; j_gene: TRBJ1-5; CDR3nt: TGTGCCAGCAGTCAGGGGCAGTTCAATCAGCCCCAGCATTTT; CDR3aa: CASSQGQFNQPQHF
v_gene: TRBV9; d_gene: TRBD1; abundance: -; j_gene: TRBJ1-3; CDR3nt: TGTGCCAGCAGCGTCTCCCCGGGACAGGGGGCGAATTTCCCAAACTCTGGAAACACCATATATTTT; CDR3aa: CASSVSPGQGANFPNSGNTIYF
v_gene: TRBV3-1/TRBV3-2; d_gene: -; abundance: once; j_gene: TRBJ1-4; CDR3nt: TGTGCCAGCAGCCAAGATCGGGCACCAACTAATGAAAAACTGTTTTTT; CDR3aa: CASSQDRAPTNEKLFF
v_gene: TRBV4-1; d_gene: -; abundance: -; j_gene: TRBJ2-4; CDR3nt: TGCGCCAGCAGCCAAGACTCTGGGGTGGCCAAAAACATTCAGTACTTC; CDR3aa: CASSQDSGVAKNIQYF
v_gene: TRBV29-1; d_gene: -; abundance: -; j_gene: TRBJ1-1; CDR3nt: TGCAGCGGTAGGGAGATCACTGAAGCTTTCTTT; CDR3aa: CSGREITEAFF
v_gene: TRBV6-5; d_gene: -; abundance: -; j_gene: TRBJ1-2; CDR3nt: TGTGCCAGCAGTTACTCGCCCGGGGCTGGCTACACCTTC; CDR3aa: CASSYSPGAGYTF
v_gene: TRBV5-1; d_gene: -; abundance: -; j_gene: TRBJ2-7; CDR3nt: TGCGCCAGCAGCTTTCCCACAGGGCCGAGCTCCTACGAGCAGTACTTC; CDR3aa: CASSFPTGPSSYEQYF
v_gene: TRBV7-9; d_gene: TRBD1; abundance: -; j_gene: TRBJ1-5; CDR3nt: TGTGCCAGCAGCTCCGACAGGGTGCAGCCCCAGCATTTT; CDR3aa: CASSSDRVQPQHF
v_gene: TRBV18; d_gene: -; abundance: -; j_gene: TRBJ1-3; CDR3nt: TGTGCCAGCTCACCTGGGATTTCGGGCTCTGGAAACACCATATATTTT; CDR3aa: CASSPGISGSGNTIYF
v_gene: TRBV15; d_gene: -; abundance: -; j_gene: TRBJ2-1; CDR3nt: TGTGCCACCAGCGGAGTGGGGGGCTTGGGTGAGCAGTTCTTC; CDR3aa: CATSGVGGLGEQFF
v_gene: TRBV6-5; d_gene: -; abundance: -; j_gene: TRBJ1-4; CDR3nt: TGTGCCAGCAGTTACGAGGGGTTTAGTGAAAAACTGTTTTTT; CDR3aa: CASSYEGFSEKLFF
v_gene: TRBV9; d_gene: -; abundance: -; j_gene: TRBJ1-1; CDR3nt: TGTGCCAGCAGCCTGTCGAGGGGAACTGAAGCTTTCTTT; CDR3aa: CASSLSRGTEAFF
v_gene: TRBV2; d_gene: -; abundance: -; j_gene: TRBJ2-2; CDR3nt: TGTGCCAGCAGTGCCCTCCAAGAGCTGTTTTTT; CDR3aa: CASSALQELFF
v_gene: TRBV20-1; d_gene: -; abundance: -; j_gene: TRBJ1-1; CDR3nt: TGCAGTGCGAGATTGAACACTGAAGCTTTCTTT; CDR3aa: CSARLNTEAFF
v_gene: TRBV4-1; d_gene: -; abundance: -; j_gene: TRBJ1-4; CDR3nt: TGCGCCAGCAGCCAAGGCACCGTTCCTTGGGCTAATGAAAAACTGTTTTTT; CDR3aa: CASSQGTVPWANEKLFF
v_gene: TRBV12-3/TRBV12-4; d_gene: -; abundance: -; j_gene: TRBJ2-1; CDR3nt: TGTGCCAGCAGTTTAAGCAGCCACAATGAGCAGTTCTTC; CDR3aa: CASSLSSHNEQFF
v_gene: TRBV29-1; d_gene: -; abundance: once; j_gene: TRBJ2-3; CDR3nt: TGCAGCGTTGAAGTGAGGCAGAGGAGCACAGATACGCAGTATTTT; CDR3aa: CSVEVRQRSTDTQYF